This T cell receptor beta chain was captured by sequencing in a study of blood T cell repertoires in COVID-19. Overall study: Samples taken during acute and convalescent COVID-19 were collected in the United States, Italy and Spain. The analysed material was cDNA or gDNA that came from T cells, B-cell-depleted T cells, or PBMCs.

This clone was observed once. V shed 4 bases and J shed 5 bases, with 8 bases lying between them. The CDR3 totals 12 residues. The germline V gene encodes CDR1 MNHNY and CDR2 SVGAGI (reference sequence). Per the study methods: Estimates of nucleated cell counts were drawn from the amplification of reference gene primers. Sequenced by immunoSEQ multiplex PCR; TCRdb stores in-frame clones only, minus some. Clone size and the V and J calls come from that table; the DNA yielded D and trimming. The sample yields about 140,000 clones, approximately 80% seen once. The sequencing input was peripheral blood. The chain couples TRBV6-6 to TRBJ1-2; unclear D gene. The receptor was isolated from a woman over 75 in a cohort sampled during active or convalescent COVID-19. The CDR3 region is CASSLDDYGYTF. The DNA of the CDR3 is TGTGCCAGCAGTTTAGATGATTATGGCTACACCTTC.